This TCR beta chain was retrieved from a study of blood T cell repertoires in COVID-19. The CDR3 totals 16 residues. J gave up 6 bases and V 5 bases, and 5 bases lay outside the gene matches. Per the germline V gene, CDR1 is SGHTA and CDR2 is FQGNSA. Original handling: It was from reference gene primer amplification that nucleated cell counts were estimated. Method: immunoSEQ multiplex PCR; TCRdb's copy keeps in-frame clones and lacks some. The DNA was the basis for D and trimming; V, J and clone size are from that table. The sample gives tens of thousands of clones, 75% to 90% of which show up once; about 9.4% is in the top ten.

The specimen sequenced was peripheral blood. This TCR derives from a man younger than 40 with COVID-19, enrolled during active disease. This chain uses TRBV7-2 with TRBJ2-2, with 14 bases aligning to TRBD2. CDR3: CASSPATSGRAGELFF. The CDR3 DNA reads as TGTGCCAGCAGCCCGGCGACTAGCGGGAGGGCCGGGGAGCTGTTTTTT.